What follows is one T cell receptor beta chain and its context. The repertoire was sequenced with immunoSEQ multiplex PCR; TCRdb's copy has only in-frame clones and lacks some. Of fewer than 350,000 clones listed, roughly nine tenths are singletons. The source of the sample is a study of blood T cell repertoires in COVID-19. Study summary: Some COVID-19 samples were acute and others convalescent; all came from the United States, Italy and Spain.

V was trimmed by 0 bases and J by 3 bases, leaving 6 bases between them. CDR1 is SGHTS and CDR2 is YDEGEE in the germline V gene. There are 13 residues in the CDR3. Those enrolled, adults aged roughly 18 to 95 years, came from roughly 22 US areas. Participants reported their clinical history, and cohort assignment relied on those reports. The receptor's source is a woman between 40 and 50 years old who had recovered from COVID-19. Sequenced input: PBMCs or T cells enriched from blood (not recorded which). V usage is TRBV5-8 and J usage is TRBJ1-1; D not certain. CDR3: CASSLERYTEAFF. The CDR3, as DNA: TGTGCCAGCAGCTTGGAACGGTACACTGAAGCTTTCTTT.